This T cell receptor (beta chain) derives from a study of coeliac disease. Broader study findings: Control samples showed higher TRB and TRG clonality than intraepithelial and lamina propria samples in active celiac disease. Known gliadin-specific TRB sequences: about 55% of the 18 coeliac samples, only 1 of 6 controls. Largely private TRB repertoires meant most sequences were sample-unique.

Only in-frame clones appear in the TCRdb table, and some are missing; sequencing was by immunoSEQ multiplex PCR. The sample shows about 2,000 clones, roughly 61% of them seen only once. As regards this clone: Its target is not known.

The germline CDR1 and CDR2 sequences are MNHEY and SMNVEV (reference sequence). The CDR3 covers 18 residues. V was clipped by 5 bases and J by 1 base; unmatched bases: 9. The rearrangement links TRBV27 to TRBJ2-1; TRBD2 aligns across 12 bases. This sequence was found in a woman aged 25-40 years with active celiac disease. Sequencing was done on a sample of lamina propria lymphocytes from the gut. The CDR3 loop reads CASSRPSGRAPSYNEQFF. CDR3 DNA: TGTGCCAGCAGTCGGCCTAGCGGGAGGGCACCTTCCTACAATGAGCAGTTCTTC.